The TCR beta chain under discussion was sequenced for a study of cytomegalovirus exposure and HLA in healthy donors. Primers included in the PCR were 60 Vbeta and 13 Jbeta primers. Method: immunoSEQ multiplex PCR; TCRdb's copy keeps in-frame clones and lacks some. This sample has fewer than 300,000 clones, with about 80% found just once. The germline V gene encodes CDR1 SGHNT and CDR2 YYREEE (reference sequence). The CDR3 sequence is 15 residues long. Trimming removed 3 bases from V and 3 bases from J; junction bases left unmatched: 9. The rearrangement uses TRBV5-4 and TRBJ2-7; the match to TRBD2 covers 7 bases. The sequenced sample was PBMCs. This receptor was obtained from a girl aged 2 to 10 in good health and CMV-seronegative. This CDR3 reads CASSSLRGGIYEQYF. CDR3 DNA: TGTGCCAGCAGCTCCCTAAGGGGAGGGATCTACGAGCAGTACTTC. Based on the CDR3 plus reference TRBV5-4 and TRBJ2-7, the full variable domain is ETGVTQSPTHLIKTRGQQVTLRCSSQSGHNTVSWYQQALGQGPQFIFQYYREEENGRGNFPPRFSGLQFPNYSSELNVNALELDDSALYLCASSSLRGGIYEQYFGPGTRLTVT.